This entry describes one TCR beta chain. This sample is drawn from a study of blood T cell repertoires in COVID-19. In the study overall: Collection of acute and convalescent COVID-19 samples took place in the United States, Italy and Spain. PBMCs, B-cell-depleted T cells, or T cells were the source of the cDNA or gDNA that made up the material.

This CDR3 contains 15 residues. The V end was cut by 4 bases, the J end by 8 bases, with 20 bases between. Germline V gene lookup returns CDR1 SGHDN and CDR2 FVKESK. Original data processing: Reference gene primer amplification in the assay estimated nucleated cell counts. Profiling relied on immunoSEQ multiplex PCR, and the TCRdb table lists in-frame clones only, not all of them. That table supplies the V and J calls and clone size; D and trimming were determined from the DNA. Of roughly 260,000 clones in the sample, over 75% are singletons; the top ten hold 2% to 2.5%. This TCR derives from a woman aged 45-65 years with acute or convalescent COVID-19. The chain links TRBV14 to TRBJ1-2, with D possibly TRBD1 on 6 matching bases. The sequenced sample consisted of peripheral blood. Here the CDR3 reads CASSPMTGWDKGYTF. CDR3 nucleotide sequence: TGTGCCAGCAGCCCAATGACAGGATGGGACAAGGGCTACACCTTC.